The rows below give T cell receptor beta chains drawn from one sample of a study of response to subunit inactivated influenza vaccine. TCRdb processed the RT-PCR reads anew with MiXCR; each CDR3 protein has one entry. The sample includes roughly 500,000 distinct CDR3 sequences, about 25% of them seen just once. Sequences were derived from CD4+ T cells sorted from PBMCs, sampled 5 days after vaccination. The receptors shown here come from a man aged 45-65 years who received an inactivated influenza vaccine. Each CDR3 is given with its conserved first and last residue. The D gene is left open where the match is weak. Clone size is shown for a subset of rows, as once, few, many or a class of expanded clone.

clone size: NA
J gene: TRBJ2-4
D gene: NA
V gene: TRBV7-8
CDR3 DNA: TGTGCCAGCAGCTTAGCGCCCGACATTCAGTACTTC
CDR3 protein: CASSLAPDIQYF

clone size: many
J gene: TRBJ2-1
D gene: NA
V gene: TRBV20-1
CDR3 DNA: TGCAGTGACACGGGAGAAGGGCACAATGAGCAGTTCTTC
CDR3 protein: CSDTGEGHNEQFF

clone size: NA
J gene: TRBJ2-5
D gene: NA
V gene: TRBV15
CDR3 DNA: TGTGCCACCAGCAGATCCAAGAATCAAGAGACCCAGTACTTC
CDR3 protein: CATSRSKNQETQYF

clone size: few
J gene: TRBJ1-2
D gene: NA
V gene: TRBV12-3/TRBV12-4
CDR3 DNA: TGTGCCAGCAGTTTAAGTTCTTTGAACTATGGCTACACCTTC
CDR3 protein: CASSLSSLNYGYTF

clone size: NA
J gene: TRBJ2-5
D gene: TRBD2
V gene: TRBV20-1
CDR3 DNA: TGCAGTGCAGAGGGACTAGCGGGGATTAAAGAGACCCAGTACTTC
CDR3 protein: CSAEGLAGIKETQYF

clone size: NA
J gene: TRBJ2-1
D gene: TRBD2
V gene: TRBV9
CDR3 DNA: TGTGCCAGCAGCTCCCCGAGGGTAGCGGGAGACACCGGGGGGGAGCAGTTCTTC
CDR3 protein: CASSSPRVAGDTGGEQFF

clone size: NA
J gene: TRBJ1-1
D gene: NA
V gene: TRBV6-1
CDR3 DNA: TGTGCCAGCACGGGGGATGTGAACACTGAAGCTTTCTTT
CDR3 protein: CASTGDVNTEAFF

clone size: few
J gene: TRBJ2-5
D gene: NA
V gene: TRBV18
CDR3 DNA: TGTGCCAGCTCACCGTTACCGAACCAAGAGACCCAGTACTTC
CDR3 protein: CASSPLPNQETQYF

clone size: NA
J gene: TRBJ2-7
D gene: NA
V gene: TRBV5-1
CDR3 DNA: TGCGCCAGTTCCGAAGGGGGGATGGAGCAGTACTTC
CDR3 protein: CASSEGGMEQYF

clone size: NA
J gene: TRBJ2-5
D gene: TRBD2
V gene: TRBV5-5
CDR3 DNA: TGTGCCAGCAGCTTGGGGCAGCACGGACTAGCTGGTGAGACCCAGTACTTC
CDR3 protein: CASSLGQHGLAGETQYF

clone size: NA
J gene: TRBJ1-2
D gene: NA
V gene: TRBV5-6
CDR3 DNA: TGTGCCAGCAGCTTGTCCGGGGGCGTCTATGGCTACACCTTC
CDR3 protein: CASSLSGGVYGYTF

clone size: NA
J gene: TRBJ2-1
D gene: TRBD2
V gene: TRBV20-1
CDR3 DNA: TGCAGTGCCATATCTACTAGCGGGCTCTTGTATTACAATGAGCAGTTCTTC
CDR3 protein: CSAISTSGLLYYNEQFF

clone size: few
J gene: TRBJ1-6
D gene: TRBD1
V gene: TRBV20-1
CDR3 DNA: TGCAGTGCTAGTCCAGGGGGAAATAATTCACCCCTCCACTTT
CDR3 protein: CSASPGGNNSPLHF

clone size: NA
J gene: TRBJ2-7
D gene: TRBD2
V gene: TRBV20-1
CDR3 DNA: TGCAGTGCTAGCACCGGGACTAGCGGGATGAGCTCCTACGAGCAGTACTTC
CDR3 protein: CSASTGTSGMSSYEQYF